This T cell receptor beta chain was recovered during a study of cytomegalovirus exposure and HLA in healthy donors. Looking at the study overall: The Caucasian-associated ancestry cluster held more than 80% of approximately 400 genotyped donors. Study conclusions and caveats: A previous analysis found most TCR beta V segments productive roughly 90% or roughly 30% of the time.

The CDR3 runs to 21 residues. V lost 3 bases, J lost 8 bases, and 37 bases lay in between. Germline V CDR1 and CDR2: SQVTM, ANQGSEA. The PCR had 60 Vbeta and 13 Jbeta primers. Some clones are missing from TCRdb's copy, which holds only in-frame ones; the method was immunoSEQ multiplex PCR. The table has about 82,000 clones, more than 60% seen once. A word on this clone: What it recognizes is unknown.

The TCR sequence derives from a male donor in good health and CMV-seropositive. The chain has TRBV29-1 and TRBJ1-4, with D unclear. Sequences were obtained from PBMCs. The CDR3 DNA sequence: TGCAGCGTTGACGGTACGCCGCAGGATCAGTTTTCCCTCCGTCGGTCGGAAAAACTGTTTTTT. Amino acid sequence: CSVDGTPQDQFSLRRSEKLFF.